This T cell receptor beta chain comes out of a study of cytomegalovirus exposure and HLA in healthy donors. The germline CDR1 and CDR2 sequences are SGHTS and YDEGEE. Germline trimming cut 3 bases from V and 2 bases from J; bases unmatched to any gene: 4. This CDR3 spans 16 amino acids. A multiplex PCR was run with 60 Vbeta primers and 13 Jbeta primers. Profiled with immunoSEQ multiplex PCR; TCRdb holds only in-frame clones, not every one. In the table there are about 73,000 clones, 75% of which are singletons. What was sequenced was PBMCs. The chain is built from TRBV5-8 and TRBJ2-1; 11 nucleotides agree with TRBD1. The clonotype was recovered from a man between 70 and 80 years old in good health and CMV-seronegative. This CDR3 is CASSSDRGLPYNEQFF. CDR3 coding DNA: TGTGCCAGCAGCTCGGACAGGGGGCTCCCCTACAATGAGCAGTTCTTC.